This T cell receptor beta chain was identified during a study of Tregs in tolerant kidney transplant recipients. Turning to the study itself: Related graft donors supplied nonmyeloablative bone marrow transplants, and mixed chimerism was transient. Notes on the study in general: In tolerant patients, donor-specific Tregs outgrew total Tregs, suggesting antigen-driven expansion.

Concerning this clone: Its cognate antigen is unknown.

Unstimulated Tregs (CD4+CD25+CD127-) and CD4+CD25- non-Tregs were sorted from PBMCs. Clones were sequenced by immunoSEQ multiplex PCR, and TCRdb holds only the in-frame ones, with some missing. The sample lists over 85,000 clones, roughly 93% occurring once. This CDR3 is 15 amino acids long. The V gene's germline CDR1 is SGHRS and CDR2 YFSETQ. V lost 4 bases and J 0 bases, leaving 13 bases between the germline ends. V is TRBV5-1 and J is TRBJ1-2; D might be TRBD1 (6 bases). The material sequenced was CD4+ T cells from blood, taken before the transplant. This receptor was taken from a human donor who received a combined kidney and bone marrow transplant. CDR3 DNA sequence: TGCGCCAGCAGCCACCTACAGGGAGCTAACTATGGCTACACCTTC. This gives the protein CASSHLQGANYGYTF. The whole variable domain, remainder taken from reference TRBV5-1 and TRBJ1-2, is KAGVTQTPRYLIKTRGQQVTLSCSPISGHRSVSWYQQTPGQGLQFLFEYFSETQRNKGNFPGRFSGRQFSNSRSEMNVSTLELGDSALYLCASSHLQGANYGYTFGSGTRLTVV.